Following are 27 T cell receptor beta chains from one sample sequenced in a study of T cell responses to AZD1222 COVID-19 vaccine. The protocol was immunoSEQ multiplex PCR, while the TCRdb copy is restricted to in-frame clones and leaves out a portion. Here the sample spans some 150,000 clones, about 93% being singletons. The sample here was peripheral blood, taken on day 0 of AZD1222 vaccination. All receptors come from an adult in good health.

This chain links TRBV6-4 with TRBJ2-3, with TRBD2 matching over 7 bases. With 5 bases clipped from V and 2 bases from J, the junction kept 4 bases outside the gene matches. Germline-derived CDR1 and CDR2 are MRHNA and SNTAGT. The CDR3 totals 14 residues. The CDR3, as DNA: TGTGCCAGCAGTCCCAGCGGGGTCACAGATACGCAGTATTTT. Translating gives CASSPSGVTDTQYF.

The J gene is TRBJ1-2, the V gene TRBV4-1; TRBD1 might be the D (5 bases). V was clipped by 0 bases and J by 5 bases, with 13 bases between them. The CDR3 runs 15 residues. Germline V lookup: CDR1 MGHRA, CDR2 YSYEKL. The CDR3 nucleotides read TGCGCCAGCAGCCAAGAGCGAGGGACGGGTTATGGCTACACCTTC. Translation: CASSQERGTGYGYTF.

The rearrangement uses TRBV7-8 and TRBJ1-5, with D perhaps matching TRBD1 (6 bases). Germline V lookup: CDR1 SGHVS, CDR2 FQNEAQ. This CDR3 region has 14 residues. Trimming removed 5 bases from V and 6 bases from J, with 14 bases in between. The CDR3 here is CASSQGTSFQPQHF. The CDR3 coding sequence is TGTGCCAGCAGCCAAGGGACATCTTTTCAGCCCCAGCATTTT. The whole variable domain, remainder taken from reference TRBV7-8 and TRBJ1-5, is GAGVSQSPRYKVAKRGQDVALRCDPISGHVSLFWYQQALGQGPEFLTYFQNEAQLDKSGLPSDRFFAERPEGSVSTLKIQRTQQEDSAVYLCASSQGTSFQPQHFGDGTRLSIL.

The chain combines TRBV12-3 or TRBV12-4 with TRBJ1-6; no clear D gene. The CDR3 is 13 residues long. Trimming took 6 bases from V and 10 from J, leaving 13 bases between them. CDR3 region: CASSPHLYSPLHF. The CDR3 region has the DNA TGTGCCAGCAGCCCCCATTTGTACTCACCCCTCCACTTT.

This clone was observed once. The chain combines TRBV7-9 with TRBJ2-7; no clear D. From germline, CDR1 is SEHNR and CDR2 FQNEAQ (reference sequence). The CDR3 runs to 11 residues. The ends were cut back, 4 bases at V and 4 bases at J, with 5 bases in the middle. The CDR3 sequence is CASSSLYEQYF. CDR3 DNA: TGTGCCAGCAGCTCTCTTTACGAGCAGTACTTC.

The chain couples TRBV7-8 to TRBJ1-1; D call uncertain. Germline V CDR1 and CDR2: SGHVS, FQNEAQ. V was trimmed by 7 bases and J by 6 bases, leaving 21 bases between them. The length of the CDR3 is 15 residues. Here the CDR3 DNA reads TGTGCCAGCAACCGCGGAGGTGGAAGAGGGTCTGAAGCTTTCTTT. Its translation: CASNRGGGRGSEAFF.

CDR3 DNA sequence: TGTGCCAGCAGCGTAGGGGGCAGCTATGGCTACACCTTC. It is translated as CASSVGGSYGYTF. J is TRBJ1-2 and V is TRBV2; TRBD1 matches 7 bases. Germline V gene lookup returns CDR1 SNHLY and CDR2 FYNNEI. This CDR3 has 13 amino acids. The junction had 5 bases not matched to a gene; V was cut back by 6 bases and J by 4 bases.

CDR3 residues: CALQGFMNTEAFF. The CDR3 region has the DNA TGTGCCTTACAGGGGTTCATGAACACTGAAGCTTTCTTT. The chain joins TRBV30 to TRBJ1-1; 7 positions match TRBD1. CDR1 and CDR2 (germline): GTSNPN, SVGIG (reference sequence). The CDR3 loop spans 13 amino acids. J gave up 0 bases and V 7 bases, and 5 bases lay outside the gene matches.

The chain has TRBV27 and TRBJ2-4; the match to TRBD1 covers 12 bases. The germline CDR1 and CDR2 sequences are MNHEY and SMNVEV (reference sequence). The CDR3 extends over 19 amino acids. The trim removed 5 bases at V and 0 bases at J, leaving 11 bases unmatched. This CDR3 is CASSPGTGGAELAKNIQYF. The CDR3 region has the DNA TGTGCCAGCAGTCCGGGGACAGGGGGCGCGGAGTTAGCCAAAAACATTCAGTACTTC.

V usage is TRBV19 and J usage is TRBJ1-5; unclear D gene. The CDR3 length is 13 residues. Trimming shortened V by 0 bases and J by 2 bases, and 2 bases separated the two germline ends. The germline gives CDR1 LNHDA, CDR2 SQIVND (reference sequence). The CDR3 DNA sequence: TGTGCCAGTAGTATAGAGGGCAATCAGCCCCAGCATTTT. This codes for CASSIEGNQPQHF.

The chain recombines TRBV7-3 with TRBJ2-2, with 12 bases matching TRBD2. The V and J ends lost 5 bases and 2 bases, in that order; junction bases with no gene match: 6. The germline gives CDR1 SGHTA, CDR2 FQGTGA. CDR3 length: 17 amino acids. CDR3 in amino acids: CASSPLAGGINTGELFF. The CDR3 DNA is TGTGCCAGCAGCCCCCTAGCGGGAGGGATAAACACCGGGGAGCTGTTTTTT.

Here the CDR3 DNA reads TGTGCCAGCTCACCAGGCCCGGGACTGACTGGAAACACCATATATTTT. As protein: CASSPGPGLTGNTIYF. The chain is built from TRBV18 and TRBJ1-3; maybe TRBD1 (5 bases). Trimming cost V 2 bases and J 2 bases, with 13 bases left between them. Germline V lookup: CDR1 KGHSH, CDR2 LQKENI. The CDR3 loop spans 16 amino acids. Full variable domain (rest looked up from reference TRBV18 and TRBJ1-3): NAGVMQNPRHLVRRRGQEARLRCSPMKGHSHVYWYRQLPEEGLKFMVYLQKENIIDESGMPKERFSAEFPKEGPSILRIQQVVRGDSAAYFCASSPGPGLTGNTIYFGEGSWLTVV.

The genes are TRBV21-1 and TRBJ1-1. TRBV21-1 is labeled a pseudogene. The CDR3 is 14 amino acids. CDR3 sequence (DNA): TGTGCCAGCAGCAAAAAGTGGAAGAACACTGAAGCTTTCTTT. As protein: CASSKKWKNTEAFF.

This clone has more than one count but fewer than ten. The rearrangement uses TRBV5-5 and TRBJ2-7, with D possibly being TRBD1 (5 bases). This CDR3 contains 13 residues. Germline values: CDR1 SGHKS, CDR2 YYEKEE (reference sequence). The V end was cut by 5 bases, the J end by 4 bases, with 13 bases between. The CDR3 region is CASRFTGKYEQYF. The CDR3 DNA reads TGTGCCAGCAGGTTTACAGGAAAATACGAGCAGTACTTC.

This clone was observed a single time. The chain couples TRBV6-5 to TRBJ2-3; 8 nucleotides match TRBD1. The V gene's germline CDR1 is MNHEY and CDR2 SVGAGI. The CDR3 is made up of 13 amino acids. Germline trimming cut 6 bases from V and 1 base from J; bases unmatched to any gene: 0. CDR3 sequence reads: CASRDRGTDTQYF. The CDR3 bases are TGTGCCAGCAGGGACAGGGGCACAGATACGCAGTATTTT.

The chain employs TRBV19 and TRBJ1-1; 7 bases are shared with TRBD1. Unmatched junction bases numbered 6, after V lost 5 bases and J lost 0 bases. Germline values: CDR1 LNHDA, CDR2 SQIVND (reference sequence). CDR3 size: 15 residues. The CDR3 sequence is CASSPRGVMNTEAFF. CDR3 nucleotide sequence: TGTGCCAGTAGTCCCAGGGGGGTGATGAACACTGAAGCTTTCTTT.

The genes are TRBV9 and TRBJ2-1; TRBD1 aligns across 10 bases. The germline V gene encodes CDR1 SGDLS and CDR2 YYNGEE. The V and J ends lost 3 bases and 4 bases, in that order; junction bases with no gene match: 10. The CDR3 has 17 residues. CDR3 nucleotide sequence: TGTGCCAGCAGCGCTCCCACGGGACAGGGGTTATACAATGAGCAGTTCTTC. Its translation is CASSAPTGQGLYNEQFF.

V is TRBV7-9 and J is TRBJ2-7, with no clear D. V was shortened by 2 bases and J by 5 bases, with 13 bases between the two germline ends. The CDR3 runs 14 residues. Germline CDR1 reads SEHNR; CDR2 reads FQNEAQ (reference sequence). CDR3 in amino acids: CASSLWSPRDEQYF. The CDR3 region has the DNA TGTGCCAGCAGCTTATGGTCCCCACGCGACGAGCAGTACTTC.

This chain uses TRBV6-6 with TRBJ2-1, with 11 nucleotides matching TRBD2. Trimming at V came to 5 bases and at J to 4 bases, leaving 16 bases not matched to a gene. This CDR3 has 19 amino acids. Germline CDR1 is MNHNY and CDR2 is SVGAGI (reference sequence). CDR3 protein: CASSPLGQPGLADYNEQFF. The DNA of the CDR3 is TGTGCCAGCAGTCCCCTCGGACAGCCGGGACTAGCGGATTACAATGAGCAGTTCTTC.

The genes are TRBV27 and TRBJ1-1; 9 bases align to TRBD1. This CDR3 has 13 amino acids. V trimming: 8 bases; J trimming: 0 bases; junction bases outside the gene matches: 1. Germline V CDR1 and CDR2: MNHEY, SMNVEV (reference sequence). Written as DNA, the CDR3 is TGTGCCAGCGGGACAGGGCTGAACACTGAAGCTTTCTTT. Its translation is CASGTGLNTEAFF.

The V call is TRBV12-5, the J call TRBJ2-7, with TRBD2 as a possible D gene (5 bases). The V gene's germline CDR1 is LGHNT and CDR2 FRNRAP. V lost 2 bases and J lost 3, with 14 bases in between. The CDR3 totals 15 residues. CDR3 region: CASGLITNGVYEQYF. CDR3 coding DNA: TGTGCTAGTGGTTTGATAACAAACGGGGTCTACGAGCAGTACTTC.

The chain recombines TRBV11-3 with TRBJ2-2, with 9 bases matching TRBD2. The ends lost 4 bases at V and 0 bases at J; junction bases unmatched: 6. CDR1 and CDR2 from the germline V gene are SGHNT and YENEEA. This CDR3 spans 17 amino acids. The CDR3 region is CASSSLSGRSNTGELFF. The CDR3 nucleotides are TGTGCCAGCAGCTCCTTAAGCGGGAGGTCGAACACCGGGGAGCTGTTTTTT.

The chain links TRBV19 to TRBJ1-3, with 8 bases matching TRBD1. Germline CDR1 and CDR2: LNHDA and SQIVND (reference sequence). This CDR3 spans 16 amino acids. The V gene end was trimmed by 4 bases and the J gene end by 0 bases; junction bases not matched to a gene: 5. CDR3 region: CASSKTGASSGNTIYF. DNA for the CDR3: TGTGCCAGTAGTAAGACAGGGGCGAGCTCTGGAAACACCATATATTTT.

The V call is TRBV5-1, the J call TRBJ2-7; D gene unclear. The V and J ends lost 2 bases and 7 bases respectively, with 13 bases between them. Per the germline V gene, CDR1 is SGHRS and CDR2 is YFSETQ. The CDR3 totals 13 residues. The CDR3 reads CASSFVTGKEQYF. The CDR3 region has the DNA TGCGCCAGCAGCTTTGTCACCGGTAAGGAGCAGTACTTC. The entire variable domain, with the rest obtained from reference TRBV5-1 and TRBJ2-7, is as follows: KAGVTQTPRYLIKTRGQQVTLSCSPISGHRSVSWYQQTPGQGLQFLFEYFSETQRNKGNFPGRFSGRQFSNSRSEMNVSTLELGDSALYLCASSFVTGKEQYFGPGTRLTVT.

This chain connects TRBV30 to TRBJ1-3, with a weak D call TRBD1 (5 bases). Trimming removed 1 base at V and 2 bases at J, with 12 bases between. Germline loops: CDR1 GTSNPN, CDR2 SVGIG (reference sequence). There are 15 residues in the CDR3. The chain's CDR3 is CAWSGQGAAGNTIYF. The CDR3 DNA sequence: TGTGCCTGGAGTGGCCAGGGTGCTGCTGGAAACACCATATATTTT.

The V gene is TRBV2, the J gene TRBJ1-6; D not certain. V was shortened by 0 bases and J by 7 bases, with 13 bases between the two germline ends. The CDR3 is made up of 16 amino acids. Germline V lookup: CDR1 SNHLY, CDR2 FYNNEI. The CDR3 spells CASSEAGRARNSPLHF. As DNA, the CDR3 is TGTGCCAGCAGTGAAGCGGGGAGGGCGAGGAATTCACCCCTCCACTTT. Filled out from reference TRBV2 and TRBJ1-6, the complete variable domain reads EPEVTQTPSHQVTQMGQEVILRCVPISNHLYFYWYRQILGQKVEFLVSFYNNEISEKSEIFDDQFSVERPDGSNFTLKIRSTKLEDSAMYFCASSEAGRARNSPLHFGNGTRLTVT.

V gene TRBV7-9 combines with J gene TRBJ2-7; TRBD1 matches 9 bases. V dropped 1 base and J dropped 5; count of bases not matched to a gene: 3. Germline V lookup: CDR1 SEHNR, CDR2 FQNEAQ (reference sequence). The CDR3 covers 14 residues. CDR3 loop: CASSLVGQGNEQYF. CDR3 in DNA: TGTGCCAGCAGCTTAGTAGGACAGGGGAACGAGCAGTACTTC.